This entry lists 25 T cell receptor beta chains sequenced from one sample in a study of CD8+ T cells in alopecia areata. As the sequencing template, cDNA was produced by extracting RNA and reverse transcribing it. The repertoire was sequenced with immunoSEQ multiplex PCR; TCRdb's copy has only in-frame clones and lacks some. The sample holds 200,000 to 250,000 clones, over 60% seen once. The treatment denotes: oral pan-JAK inhibitor, 5-10 mg twice daily. The sequencing used CD4+ T cells sorted from blood, collected at week 4, from a patient treated with tofacitinib. These receptors were collected from a human donor with alopecia areata.

This chain joins TRBV18 and TRBJ1-1, with unresolved D. This CDR3 contains 13 residues. V was clipped by 5 bases and J by 0 bases, with 7 bases between them. Germline CDR1 reads KGHSH; CDR2 reads LQKENI. The CDR3 region has the DNA TGTGCCAGCTCAACTCACATGAACACTGAAGCTTTCTTT. This sequence encodes CASSTHMNTEAFF.

The chain carries TRBV30 and TRBJ2-3; 7 bases align to TRBD2. Per germline, CDR1 GTSNPN and CDR2 SVGIG (reference sequence). V gave up 1 base and J gave up 4 bases; unmatched junction bases: 8. This CDR3 has 15 amino acids. The CDR3 loop is CAWSAPGGTADTQYF. As DNA, the CDR3 is TGTGCCTGGAGTGCCCCGGGGGGAACGGCAGATACGCAGTATTTT.

The chain combines TRBV7-3 with TRBJ2-6; possibly TRBD1 for D (6 bases). CDR1 is SGHTA and CDR2 is FQGTGA in the germline V gene. The CDR3 is made up of 20 amino acids. The germline V and J ends were trimmed by 3 bases and 0 bases, with 21 bases remaining between them. Here the CDR3 DNA reads TGTGCCAGCAGCTTGGTACCGACAGGCCTTATCCACTCTGGGGCCAACGTCCTGACTTTC. Amino acid sequence: CASSLVPTGLIHSGANVLTF.

The chain employs TRBV19 and TRBJ2-1, with 9 positions matching TRBD1. The CDR3 consists of 14 residues. The trim removed 1 base at V and 14 bases at J, leaving 9 bases unmatched. CDR1 is LNHDA, CDR2 SQIVND, per germline (reference sequence). The CDR3 DNA follows: TGTGCCAGTAGTATAGCAAACCGGGACAGGGAGAAGTTCTTC. Its protein is CASSIANRDREKFF.

The genes are TRBV30 and TRBJ2-3, with 8 bases identical to TRBD2. Germline CDR1 GTSNPN, CDR2 SVGIG (reference sequence). There are 13 residues in the CDR3. CDR3 in DNA: TGTGCTTCTGTCGGATCGGGGGGGGATACGCAGTATTTT. Its translation is CASVGSGGDTQYF.

The J gene is TRBJ1-5, the V gene TRBV10-3; D perhaps matches TRBD1 (5 bases). V lost 6 bases to trimming and J lost 11 bases, with 14 bases between them. This CDR3 spans 12 amino acids. Germline assignment: CDR1 ENHRY and CDR2 SYGVKD. The CDR3 here is CAIRDTNRAQHF. The CDR3 DNA reads as TGTGCCATCAGGGACACCAATCGGGCCCAGCATTTT.

V gene TRBV4-3 combines with J gene TRBJ2-1; 7 nucleotides line up with TRBD1. The CDR3 loop spans 17 amino acids. J was trimmed by 0 bases and V by 0 bases; bases with no gene match: 5. From germline, CDR1 is LGHNA and CDR2 YSLEER. CDR3 in DNA: TGCGCCAGCAGCCAAGATCGGACAGGCCTCTCCTACAATGAGCAGTTCTTC. Translating gives CASSQDRTGLSYNEQFF.

The chain links TRBV5-1 to TRBJ2-2; D might be TRBD1 or TRBD2, each matching 5 bases. The CDR3 extends over 15 amino acids. V was cut by 4 bases and J by 2 bases, with 12 bases left in between. The germline CDR1 and CDR2 sequences are SGHRS and YFSETQ. CDR3 in amino acids: CASSLGTANTGELFF. Here the CDR3 DNA reads TGCGCCAGCAGCCTGGGGACCGCCAACACCGGGGAGCTGTTTTTT.

Turning to this clone: This sample also contains other DNA sequences that code for the same CDR3. The V and J genes are TRBV25-1 and TRBJ2-5, with a possible D match to TRBD1 (5 bases). Germline CDR1 reads MGHDK; CDR2 reads SYGVNS. The ends were cut back, 3 bases at V and 2 bases at J, with 10 bases in the middle. This CDR3 has 14 amino acids. The CDR3 sequence: CASSDLRGQETQYF. In DNA form, the CDR3 reads TGTGCCAGCAGTGATTTAAGGGGACAAGAGACCCAGTACTTC. The variable domain in full, completed from reference TRBV25-1 and TRBJ2-5, reads EADIYQTPRYLVIGTGKKITLECSQTMGHDKMYWYQQDPGMELHLIHYSYGVNSTEKGDLSSESTVSRIRTEHFPLTLESARPSHTSQYLCASSDLRGQETQYFGPGTRLLVL.

The CDR3 spells CASSLSDSKNIQYF. CDR3 nucleotide sequence: TGCGCCAGCAGCCTGTCGGACAGCAAAAACATTCAGTACTTC. The chain combines TRBV4-3 with TRBJ2-4; a possible D gene is TRBD1 (6 bases). This CDR3 region has 14 residues. V lost 4 bases, J lost 3 bases, and 10 bases lay in between. Germline CDR1 is LGHNA and CDR2 is YSLEER.

The chain couples TRBV30 to TRBJ2-1, with 8 bases identical to TRBD2. The CDR3 totals 14 residues. The germline gives CDR1 GTSNPN, CDR2 SVGIG (reference sequence). V lost 7 bases to trimming and J lost 5 bases; unmatched junction nucleotides: 10. CDR3: CALSGGRLNNEQFF. CDR3 nucleotides: TGTGCCTTATCGGGGGGGCGTTTGAACAATGAGCAGTTCTTC.

On this clone: Additional DNA sequences in this sample encode the identical CDR3. The rearrangement joins TRBV30 to TRBJ2-3, with a possible D match to TRBD2 (6 bases). Germline V gene sequence: CDR1 GTSNPN, CDR2 SVGIG (reference sequence). This CDR3 comprises 15 residues. V dropped 3 bases and J dropped 0 bases, with 13 bases sitting between them. Here the CDR3 reads CAWSEGLSSTDTQYF. The CDR3 coding sequence is TGTGCCTGGAGCGAGGGACTTTCTAGCACAGATACGCAGTATTTT.

Written as DNA, the CDR3 is TGCAGCGCCTCCCCGCCGGGTCAGCCCCAGCATTTT. Its translation is CSASPPGQPQHF. The rearrangement joins TRBV29-1 to TRBJ1-5; D uncertain. This CDR3 is built from 12 residues. Germline CDR1 reads SQVTM; CDR2 reads ANQGSEA. Trimming cost V 7 bases and J 6 bases, with 13 bases left between them.

This clone was counted only a few times. J is TRBJ1-6 and V is TRBV7-9, with 7 bases aligning to TRBD1. Germline CDR1 reads SEHNR; CDR2 reads FQNEAQ (reference sequence). V was pared by 5 bases and J by 6 bases, with 7 bases of the junction left unmatched. The CDR3 covers 15 residues. The CDR3 protein is CASSPRQGSNSPLHF. CDR3 nucleotide sequence: TGTGCCAGCAGCCCCCGACAGGGAAGTAATTCACCCCTCCACTTT.

The table lists this clone with a few counts. V is TRBV23-1 and J is TRBJ1-5, with TRBD1 identical over 10 bases. TRBV23-1 is reported as an ORF; its role is uncertain. The CDR3 consists of 15 residues. J lost 6 bases, V lost 2 bases, and 4 bases had no gene match. CDR3 in amino acids: CASSQIGTGAQPQHF. Written as DNA, the CDR3 is TGCGCCAGCAGTCAAATAGGGACAGGGGCTCAGCCCCAGCATTTT.

This clone appeared once. The CDR3 reads CASRGGTGVSPLHF. As DNA, the CDR3 is TGCGCCAGCAGGGGAGGGACAGGGGTATCACCCCTCCACTTT. The gene calls are TRBV5-1 and TRBJ1-6; 10 bases align to TRBD1. The CDR3 sequence is 14 residues long. V was clipped by 5 bases and J by 10 bases; unmatched bases: 6. Germline V gene data show CDR1 as SGHRS and CDR2 as YFSETQ.

This clone showed up just a few times. This sequence joins TRBV6-6 and TRBJ1-5; D is unclear. Trimming stripped 7 bases from V and 0 bases from J, with 7 bases between. The CDR3 sequence is 13 residues long. In germline, CDR1 is MNHNY, CDR2 SVGAGI (reference sequence). This CDR3 is CASNGDSNQPQHF. CDR3 coding DNA: TGTGCCAGCAACGGCGATAGCAATCAGCCCCAGCATTTT.

This clone was counted once. The J gene is TRBJ2-3, the V gene TRBV2, with 9 nucleotides matching TRBD2. CDR1 is SNHLY and CDR2 is FYNNEI in the germline V gene. This CDR3 is built from 13 residues. V was pared by 6 bases and J by 6 bases, with 4 bases of the junction left unmatched. The CDR3 nucleotides are TGTGCCAGCAGGGGACTAGCCGGGGATACGCAGTATTTT. Translating it yields CASRGLAGDTQYF. Filled out from reference TRBV2 and TRBJ2-3, the complete variable domain reads EPEVTQTPSHQVTQMGQEVILRCVPISNHLYFYWYRQILGQKVEFLVSFYNNEISEKSEIFDDQFSVERPDGSNFTLKIRSTKLEDSAMYFCASRGLAGDTQYFGPGTRLTVL.

In this sample, this clone turned up a few times. The V call is TRBV29-1, the J call TRBJ1-1; unclear D gene. The CDR3 covers 14 residues. Germline CDR1 is SQVTM and CDR2 is ANQGSEA. Trimming stripped 0 bases from V and 4 bases from J, with 12 bases between. CDR3 in amino acids: CSVEDPRRLTEAFF. CDR3 nucleotide sequence: TGCAGCGTTGAAGATCCCCGCAGGCTCACTGAAGCTTTCTTT.

This clone has only a few counts. The CDR3 protein is CASTTSGGVNTQYF. Here the CDR3 DNA reads TGTGCCAGCACCACTAGCGGGGGGGTCAATACGCAGTATTTT. The rearrangement links TRBV6-5 to TRBJ2-3; TRBD2 matches 13 bases. The trim removed 7 bases at V and 7 bases at J, leaving 5 bases unmatched. Germline loops: CDR1 MNHEY, CDR2 SVGAGI. CDR3 length: 14 amino acids.

This chain links TRBV29-1 with TRBJ1-2, with 12 bases lining up with TRBD1. In germline, CDR1 is SQVTM, CDR2 ANQGSEA. This CDR3 is 13 amino acids long. The J segment lost 7 bases and the V segment lost 5 bases, leaving 5 bases of the junction unmatched. The DNA of the CDR3 is TGCAGCGTTCGGGGACAGGGGGCAAGTGGCTACACCTTC. It specifies CSVRGQGASGYTF.

J is TRBJ2-7 and V is TRBV11-2, with D tentatively TRBD1 or TRBD2 (5 bases each). V was cut by 5 bases and J by 11 bases, with 16 bases left in between. Germline values: CDR1 SGHAT, CDR2 FQNNGV. The CDR3 totals 12 residues. The CDR3 is CASSRSGTAEYF. The DNA for the CDR3 is TGTGCCAGCAGCCGTTCCGGGACGGCAGAGTACTTC.

The V call is TRBV29-1, the J call TRBJ2-5, with D possibly being TRBD1 (6 bases). The CDR3 has 12 residues. CDR1 and CDR2 (germline): SQVTM, ANQGSEA. V shed 8 bases and J shed 2 bases, with 12 bases lying between them. The CDR3 sequence is CSFRTVQETQYF. As DNA, the CDR3 is TGCAGCTTCAGGACAGTACAAGAGACCCAGTACTTC.

Only a few counts were recorded for this clone. The rearrangement uses TRBV7-9 and TRBJ2-7, with TRBD1 identical over 9 bases. Losses at the gene ends were 2 bases for V and 6 bases for J; bases not matched to a gene: 5. The CDR3 consists of 14 residues. The germline V gene has CDR1 SEHNR and CDR2 FQNEAQ (reference sequence). CDR3: CASSLYETGGEQYF. The CDR3 nucleotides are TGTGCCAGCAGCTTATATGAGACAGGGGGCGAGCAGTACTTC.

This chain joins TRBV30 and TRBJ1-1, with a possible D match to TRBD1 (5 bases). The germline V gene encodes CDR1 GTSNPN and CDR2 SVGIG (reference sequence). Trimming removed 0 bases from V and 3 bases from J, with 23 bases in between. This CDR3 spans 18 amino acids. Written as DNA, the CDR3 is TGTGCCTGGAGTGTATTAGGGAGTTGGGACCAGGAATACACTGAAGCTTTCTTT. Translating it yields CAWSVLGSWDQEYTEAFF.